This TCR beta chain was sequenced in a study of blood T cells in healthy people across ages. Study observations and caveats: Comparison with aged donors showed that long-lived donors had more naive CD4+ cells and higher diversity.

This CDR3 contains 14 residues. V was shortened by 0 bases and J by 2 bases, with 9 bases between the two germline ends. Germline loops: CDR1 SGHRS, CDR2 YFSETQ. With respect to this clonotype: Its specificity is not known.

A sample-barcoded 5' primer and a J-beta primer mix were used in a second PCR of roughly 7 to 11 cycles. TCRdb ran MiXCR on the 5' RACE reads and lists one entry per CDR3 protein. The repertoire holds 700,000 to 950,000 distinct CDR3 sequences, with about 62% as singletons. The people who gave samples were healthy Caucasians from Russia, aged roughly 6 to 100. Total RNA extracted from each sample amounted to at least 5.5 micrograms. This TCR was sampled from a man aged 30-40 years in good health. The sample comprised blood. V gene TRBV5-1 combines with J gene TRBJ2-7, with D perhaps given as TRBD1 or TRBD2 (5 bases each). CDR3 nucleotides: TGCGCCAGCAGCTTGGTCAGGGACCCCTACGAGCAGTACTTC. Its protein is CASSLVRDPYEQYF.